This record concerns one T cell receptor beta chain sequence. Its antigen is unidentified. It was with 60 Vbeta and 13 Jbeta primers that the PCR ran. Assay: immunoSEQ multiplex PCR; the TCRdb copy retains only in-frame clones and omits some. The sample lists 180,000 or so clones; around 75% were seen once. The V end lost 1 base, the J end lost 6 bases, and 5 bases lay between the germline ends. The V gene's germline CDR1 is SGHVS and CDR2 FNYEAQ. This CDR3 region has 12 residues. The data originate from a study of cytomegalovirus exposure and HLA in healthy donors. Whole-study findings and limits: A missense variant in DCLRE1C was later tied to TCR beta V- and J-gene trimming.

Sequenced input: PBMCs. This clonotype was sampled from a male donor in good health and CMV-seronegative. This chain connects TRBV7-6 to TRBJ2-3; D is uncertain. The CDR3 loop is CASSLDWDTQYF. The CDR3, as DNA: TGTGCCAGCAGCTTAGACTGGGATACGCAGTATTTT.